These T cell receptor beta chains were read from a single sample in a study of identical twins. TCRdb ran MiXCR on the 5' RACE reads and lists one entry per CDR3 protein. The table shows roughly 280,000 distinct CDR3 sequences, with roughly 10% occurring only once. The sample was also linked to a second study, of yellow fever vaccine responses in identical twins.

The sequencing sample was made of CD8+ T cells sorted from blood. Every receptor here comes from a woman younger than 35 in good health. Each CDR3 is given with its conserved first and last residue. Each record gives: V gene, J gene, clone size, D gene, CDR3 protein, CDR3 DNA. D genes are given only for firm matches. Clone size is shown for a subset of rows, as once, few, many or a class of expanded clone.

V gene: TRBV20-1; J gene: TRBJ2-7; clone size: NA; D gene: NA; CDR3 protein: CSARDLGGRYEQYF; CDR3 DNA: TGCAGTGCTAGAGATCTCGGGGGAAGGTACGAGCAGTACTTC
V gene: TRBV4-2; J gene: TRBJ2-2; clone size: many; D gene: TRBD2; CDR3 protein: CASSQLAGIAGELFF; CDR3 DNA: TGTGCCAGCAGCCAACTAGCGGGAATCGCCGGGGAGCTGTTTTTT
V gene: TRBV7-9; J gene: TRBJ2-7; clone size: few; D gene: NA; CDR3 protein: CASSLGGRDYEQYF; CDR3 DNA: TGTGCCAGCAGCTTAGGGGGGCGAGACTACGAGCAGTACTTC
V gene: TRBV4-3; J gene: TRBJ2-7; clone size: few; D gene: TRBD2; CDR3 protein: CASSQDPSGVSYEQYF; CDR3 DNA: TGCGCCAGCAGCCAAGATCCTAGCGGGGTGTCCTACGAGCAGTACTTC
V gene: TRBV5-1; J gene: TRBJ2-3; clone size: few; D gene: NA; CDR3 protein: CASSTFSGTDTQYF; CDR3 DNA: TGCGCCAGCAGCACCTTTTCGGGCACAGATACGCAGTATTTT
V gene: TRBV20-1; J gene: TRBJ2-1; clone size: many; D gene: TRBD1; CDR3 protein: CSAKGRGLGNEQFF; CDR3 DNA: TGCAGTGCTAAGGGCAGGGGGTTAGGTAATGAGCAGTTCTTC
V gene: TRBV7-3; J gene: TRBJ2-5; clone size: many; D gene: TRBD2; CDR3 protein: CASSSSGGHQETQYF; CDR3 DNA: TGTGCCAGCAGCTCTAGCGGGGGCCACCAAGAGACCCAGTACTTC
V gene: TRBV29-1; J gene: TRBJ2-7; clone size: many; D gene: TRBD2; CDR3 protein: CSVLAGTYEQYF; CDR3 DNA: TGCAGCGTTCTAGCGGGAACCTACGAGCAGTACTTC
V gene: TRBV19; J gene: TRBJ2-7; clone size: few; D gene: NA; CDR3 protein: CASSIEVSVPYEQYF; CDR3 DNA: TGTGCCAGTAGTATAGAAGTGAGCGTCCCCTACGAGCAGTACTTC
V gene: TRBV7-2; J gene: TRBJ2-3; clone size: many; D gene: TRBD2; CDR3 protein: CASRPAGADTQYF; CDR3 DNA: TGTGCCAGCAGACCAGCGGGAGCAGATACGCAGTATTTT
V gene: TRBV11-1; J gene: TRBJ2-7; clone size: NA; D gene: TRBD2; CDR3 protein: CASSLAVASGKYEQYF; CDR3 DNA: TGTGCCAGCAGCTTAGCAGTGGCTAGCGGAAAATACGAGCAGTACTTC